This T cell receptor beta chain came from a study of tumor-infiltrating lymphocytes in primary liver carcinoma. Study-wide results and caveats: Tumor-adjacent and tumor-blood pairs displayed less overlap than did pairs of tumor regions.

The V gene's germline CDR1 is SGHNT and CDR2 YYREEE (reference sequence). The CDR3 is made up of 17 amino acids. Germline DNA was extracted alongside blood RNA, which was obtained from unsorted whole blood. This clonotype was picked up a small number of times. Its antigen is undetermined. A read error may explain this, as a much larger clone is one base away. Total RNA (roughly 530 ng) served as template for TCR beta cDNA synthesis primed by a constant-region primer. Three-round nested multiplex PCR performed with slightly modified ARM-PCR produced the TCR beta libraries. TRBV1-TRBV30 forward primers and a C-beta reverse primer were used in the first two PCR rounds, which each ran for 10 cycles. TCRdb independently ran MiXCR on the multiplex PCR reads; one entry per CDR3 protein. The sample includes approximately 210,000 distinct CDR3 sequences, about 65% of them seen just once.

The genes are TRBV5-4 and TRBJ2-6, with D possibly TRBD2 on 6 matching bases. The specimen was peripheral blood. The TCR comes from a woman aged 55-70 years with primary liver carcinoma and hepatitis B virus infection. The CDR3, as DNA: TGTACCAGCAGCTTTGGGGGGAGGAGCTCTGGGGCCAACGTCCTGACTTTC. Translating gives CTSSFGGRSSGANVLTF.